Below are 25 T cell receptor beta chains sequenced from a single sample in a study of monozygotic twins with inflammatory bowel disease. TCRdb re-called the 5' RACE reads, yielding one record per CDR3 amino acid sequence without DNA. The sample shows approximately 340,000 distinct CDR3 sequences, and approximately 2% sits with its ten largest clones. Sequenced input: blood. The receptors come from a human donor with ulcerative colitis or Crohn's disease, or a healthy co-twin of an affected twin (not recorded which).

The V gene is TRBV5-1, the J gene TRBJ2-5. The germline gives CDR1 SGHRS, CDR2 YFSETQ. The CDR3 is made up of 15 amino acids. This CDR3 reads CASSLAGSTGETQYF. Full variable domain (remainder filled in from reference TRBV5-1 and TRBJ2-5): KAGVTQTPRYLIKTRGQQVTLSCSPISGHRSVSWYQQTPGQGLQFLFEYFSETQRNKGNFPGRFSGRQFSNSRSEMNVSTLELGDSALYLCASSLAGSTGETQYFGPGTRLLVL.

The chain joins TRBV27 to TRBJ2-1; checking the TCRdb D call of TRBD2 is not possible without DNA. The CDR3 is 15 amino acids. Germline assignment: CDR1 MNHEY and CDR2 SMNVEV (reference sequence). The chain's CDR3 is CASSFREGSYNEQFF.

This chain links TRBV5-6 with TRBJ2-1; TCRdb selects TRBD1, and the lack of DNA leaves this call unchecked. The CDR3 covers 16 residues. Germline V gives CDR1 SGHDT, CDR2 YYEEEE. CDR3 protein: CASSSRRTGGYNEQFF.

The V and J genes are TRBV28 and TRBJ2-7; TCRdb's D call of TRBD1 is untestable without DNA. The CDR3 length is 15 residues. Germline CDR1 reads MDHEN; CDR2 reads SYDVKM. The CDR3 sequence: CASSLGRGSGNEQYF. Based on the CDR3 plus reference TRBV28 and TRBJ2-7, the full variable domain is DVKVTQSSRYLVKRTGEKVFLECVQDMDHENMFWYRQDPGLGLRLIYFSYDVKMKEKGDIPEGYSVSREKKERFSLILESASTNQTSMYLCASSLGRGSGNEQYFGPGTRLTVT.

The rearrangement links TRBV18 to TRBJ1-1. The length of the CDR3 is 16 residues. CDR1 and CDR2 from the germline V gene are KGHSH and LQKENI. The CDR3 spells CASSPFTRQGGTEAFF.

This chain joins TRBV28 and TRBJ2-1; TCRdb picks TRBD2, but there is no DNA to check that call. Germline assignment: CDR1 MDHEN and CDR2 SYDVKM. The CDR3 contains 15 residues. The CDR3 loop is CASSSSGRSYNEQFF.

The V gene is TRBV29-1, the J gene TRBJ2-4; without DNA, the TCRdb call of TRBD1 cannot be checked. The CDR3 contains 14 residues. The germline V gene encodes CDR1 SQVTM and CDR2 ANQGSEA. CDR3 in amino acids: CSVARTVRVDIQYF.

The chain has TRBV29-1 and TRBJ2-3; TCRdb returns TRBD2, unconfirmable since there is no DNA. Germline V gives CDR1 SQVTM, CDR2 ANQGSEA. The CDR3 loop spans 15 amino acids. CDR3 region: CSVAGLAGSTDTQYF.

The CDR3 sequence: CASSPPSGGNTGELFF. V and J are TRBV4-1 and TRBJ2-2; TCRdb returns TRBD2, unconfirmable since there is no DNA. This CDR3 contains 16 residues. The germline V gene encodes CDR1 MGHRA and CDR2 YSYEKL.

This chain joins TRBV5-1 and TRBJ1-1; the TRBD1 assignment by TCRdb is unverifiable without DNA. Germline V lookup: CDR1 SGHRS, CDR2 YFSETQ. The CDR3 is 18 residues long. The CDR3: CASSLSVGGRSPNTEAFF.

The chain uses TRBV20-1 and TRBJ1-1; as DNA is missing, the TRBD1 call by TCRdb cannot be tested. This CDR3 contains 17 residues. Per the germline V gene, CDR1 is DFQATT and CDR2 is SNEGSKA (reference sequence). The CDR3 sequence: CSARSSSSGQGDTEAFF.

The gene calls are TRBV20-1 and TRBJ2-3. The CDR3 contains 12 residues. CDR1 is DFQATT, CDR2 SNEGSKA, per germline (reference sequence). The CDR3 reads CSASPYTDTQYF.

The chain joins TRBV30 to TRBJ2-3; as DNA is missing, the TRBD1 call by TCRdb cannot be tested. This CDR3 has 15 amino acids. The germline CDR1 and CDR2 sequences are GTSNPN and SVGIG (reference sequence). This chain's CDR3 is CAWRFRTGITDTQYF.

The J gene is TRBJ2-1, the V gene TRBV20-1; TCRdb lists TRBD1, though no DNA is available to test this call. The V gene's germline CDR1 is DFQATT and CDR2 SNEGSKA (reference sequence). The CDR3 is 14 residues long. CDR3 protein: CSAMNPGGWDEQFF.

This rearrangement joins TRBV20-1 to TRBJ2-1; without DNA, the TCRdb call of TRBD1 cannot be checked. Germline V gene sequence: CDR1 DFQATT, CDR2 SNEGSKA (reference sequence). The CDR3 runs to 12 residues. The CDR3: CSVRGLYNEQFF.

CDR3 in amino acids: CSARDPTGVYEQYF. The genes are TRBV20-1 and TRBJ2-7; no DNA is available, so the TRBD1 call from TCRdb remains unchecked. The CDR3 runs 14 residues. Germline values: CDR1 DFQATT, CDR2 SNEGSKA (reference sequence).

The chain couples TRBV5-4 to TRBJ2-2; TCRdb indicates TRBD1, and absent DNA this call remains unverified. This CDR3 is 14 amino acids long. Germline V lookup: CDR1 SGHNT, CDR2 YYREEE (reference sequence). CDR3 sequence: CASSSDSPTGELFF. Drawing the rest from reference TRBV5-4 and TRBJ2-2, the complete variable domain is ETGVTQSPTHLIKTRGQQVTLRCSSQSGHNTVSWYQQALGQGPQFIFQYYREEENGRGNFPPRFSGLQFPNYSSELNVNALELDDSALYLCASSSDSPTGELFFGEGSRLTVL.

V is TRBV5-6 and J is TRBJ1-3. From germline, CDR1 is SGHDT and CDR2 YYEEEE. The length of the CDR3 is 16 residues. The CDR3 spells CASSLAGIFSGNTIYF.

The V and J genes are TRBV10-2 and TRBJ1-4; TCRdb proposes TRBD1, but this gene call is untestable without DNA. The CDR3 is 15 amino acids. Looked up from germline, CDR1 is WSHSY and CDR2 is SAAADI. The CDR3 sequence is CASRNTGQGGEKLFF.

This CDR3 is CASSQERRQPQHF. J is TRBJ1-5 and V is TRBV4-3. The CDR3 sequence is 13 residues long. Germline lookup yields CDR1 LGHNA and CDR2 YSLEER.

This chain joins TRBV6-5 and TRBJ2-7; TCRdb gives TRBD1 as the D gene, but with no DNA this cannot be confirmed. The CDR3 totals 15 residues. In germline, CDR1 is MNHEY, CDR2 SVGAGI. The CDR3 reads CASSYSGQGAYEQYF.

This chain uses TRBV10-3 with TRBJ1-4. Germline values: CDR1 ENHRY, CDR2 SYGVKD. The CDR3 is 14 amino acids. CDR3 sequence: CAISGTATNEKLFF.

The rearrangement uses TRBV5-6 and TRBJ1-1. Germline V CDR1 and CDR2: SGHDT, YYEEEE. This CDR3 is 15 amino acids long. This chain's CDR3 is CASSLAGAGWQKAFF. Full variable domain (rest looked up from reference TRBV5-6 and TRBJ1-1): DAGVTQSPTHLIKTRGQQVTLRCSPKSGHDTVSWYQQALGQGPQFIFQYYEEEERQRGNFPDRFSGHQFPNYSSELNVNALLLGDSALYLCASSLAGAGWQKAFFGQGTRLTVV.

This chain links TRBV7-9 with TRBJ1-4. The CDR3 totals 16 residues. Germline V gene lookup returns CDR1 SEHNR and CDR2 FQNEAQ (reference sequence). This CDR3 reads CASSGEIGATNEKLFF. Using reference TRBV7-9 and TRBJ1-4 for the parts outside the CDR3, the full variable domain is DTGVSQNPRHKITKRGQNVTFRCDPISEHNRLYWYRQTLGQGPEFLTYFQNEAQLEKSRLLSDRFSAERPKGSFSTLEIQRTEQGDSAMYLCASSGEIGATNEKLFFGSGTQLSVL.

This chain links TRBV5-1 with TRBJ2-3. The CDR3 contains 15 residues. Germline CDR1 reads SGHRS; CDR2 reads YFSETQ. The CDR3 sequence is CASSLGSRSVDTQYF.